The 20 T cell receptor beta chains below come from one sample, sequenced in a study of Graves' ophthalmopathy and Graves' hyperthyroidism. For repertoire sequencing, the TCR beta CDR3 regions were amplified from RNA transcripts. Investigators did first-round RT-PCR with HTBI primers, then second-round multiplex PCR. TCRdb fed the multiplex PCR reads into MiXCR, producing one record per CDR3 protein. This table has under 800,000 distinct CDR3 sequences, about 20% appearing once. The sample comprised peripheral blood. Every receptor here comes from a woman aged 18-29 years with stable Graves' hyperthyroidism. Some clones in this sample may be carry-over from other donors' samples.

The chain is built from TRBV11-3 and TRBJ2-7; D is undetermined. There are 12 residues in the CDR3. CDR1 and CDR2 (germline): SGHNT, YENEEA. Trimming took 4 bases from V and 6 from J, leaving 10 bases between them. CDR3 DNA sequence: TGTGCCAGCAGCTCCCTGTTGGGCGAGCAGTACTTC. It yields the protein CASSSLLGEQYF.

The chain employs TRBV20-1 and TRBJ2-2, with a possible D match to TRBD2 (5 bases). The length of the CDR3 is 14 residues. Germline V gene data show CDR1 as DFQATT and CDR2 as SNEGSKA (reference sequence). V lost 6 bases to trimming and J lost 3 bases, with 14 bases between them. This CDR3 is CSAGTGSDTGELFF. The DNA for the CDR3 is TGCAGTGCGGGTACGGGTAGCGACACCGGGGAGCTGTTTTTT.

The chain links TRBV7-9 to TRBJ1-1; TRBD1 is a possible D gene (5 bases). The CDR3 is 15 residues long. Trimming removed 6 bases at V and 1 base at J, with 15 bases between. CDR1 SEHNR and CDR2 FQNEAQ come from the germline V gene (reference sequence). For the CDR3, the DNA is TGTGCCAGCAGTGAATTGGGGCAGACGAACACTGAAGCTTTCTTT. Protein sequence: CASSELGQTNTEAFF.

This clonotype has a handful of counts. The chain carries TRBV27 and TRBJ1-1; 7 nucleotides match TRBD1. The germline gives CDR1 MNHEY, CDR2 SMNVEV (reference sequence). J was trimmed by 5 bases and V by 7 bases; bases with no gene match: 10. This CDR3 has 14 amino acids. DNA for the CDR3: TGTGCCAGCAAACCAGGGGGGGAGCCAACTGAAGCTTTCTTT. Translated, it gives CASKPGGEPTEAFF.

This clonotype was counted at least ten times. The genes are TRBV12-3 or TRBV12-4 and TRBJ1-2; no clear D gene. CDR3 length: 12 residues. Trimming removed 3 bases from V and 1 base from J, with 3 bases in between. CDR3 in DNA: TGTGCCAGCAGTTTTGGTAACTATGGCTACACCTTC. Amino acid sequence: CASSFGNYGYTF.

This clonotype was seen a single time. Compared with germline, one end of the junction differs, possibly owing to a read error. The V gene is TRBV11-2, the J gene TRBJ1-3; D possibly corresponds to TRBD1 (5 bases). The CDR3 covers 13 residues. Germline CDR1 and CDR2: SGHAT and FQNNGV. This chain's CDR3 is CASSPWEGNTICF. The CDR3 DNA follows: TGTGCCAGCAGCCCCTGGGAGGGGAACACCATATGTTTT.

The chain recombines TRBV7-2 with TRBJ2-5; D is undetermined. The V end lost 3 bases, the J end lost 1 base, and 12 bases lay between the germline ends. CDR3 length equals 15 residues. CDR1 SGHTA and CDR2 FQGNSA come from the germline V gene. The CDR3 DNA follows: TGTGCCAGCAGCTTCGCGCGGCACCTCCAAGAGACCCAGTACTTC. Amino acids: CASSFARHLQETQYF.

In its sample, this clonotype was seen many times. The chain is built from TRBV29-1 and TRBJ2-5; D not certain. From germline, CDR1 is SQVTM and CDR2 ANQGSEA. The CDR3 is made up of 10 amino acids. The germline V and J ends were trimmed by 5 bases and 7 bases, with 8 bases remaining between them. Here the CDR3 DNA reads TGCAGCGTTTCGGAAGGGACCCAGTACTTC. Translated: CSVSEGTQYF.

The table lists this clonotype with many counts. The chain combines TRBV20-1 with TRBJ1-5; 7 positions match TRBD1. The V segment lost 2 bases and the J segment 4 bases; nucleotides outside the gene matches: 8. Germline lookup yields CDR1 DFQATT and CDR2 SNEGSKA (reference sequence). The CDR3 covers 15 residues. Here the CDR3 DNA reads TGCAGTGCTAGAAACCCCGGACAGGCAAATCAGCCCCAGCATTTT. It yields the protein CSARNPGQANQPQHF.

As concerns this clonotype: In this CDR3 the conserved last residue, phenylalanine or tryptophan, is missing, so a read error is likely. The DNA is omitted, as the CDR3 cannot be located on it reliably, and the CDR3 follows TCRdb's listing. This chain links TRBV6-1 with TRBJ1-1. The CDR3 has 11 amino acids, counting both end residues. The germline gives CDR1 MNHNS, CDR2 SASEGT. CDR3 residues: CASSEARLLTP.

The chain has TRBV27 and TRBJ1-1, with 8 bases matching TRBD1. Looked up from germline, CDR1 is MNHEY and CDR2 is SMNVEV (reference sequence). The CDR3 extends over 15 amino acids. J gave up 4 bases and V 6 bases, and 10 bases lay outside the gene matches. The CDR3, as DNA: TGTGCCAGCAGCTACCGGGACAGGTCATTCACTGAAGCTTTCTTT. Its translation is CASSYRDRSFTEAFF.

This clonotype was counted many times. V gene TRBV12-3 or TRBV12-4 combines with J gene TRBJ1-1, with D tentatively TRBD1 (5 bases). The CDR3 extends over 12 amino acids. Trimming took off 6 bases at V and 9 bases at J, with 14 bases between the two ends. CDR3 loop: CASRGEGQQAFF. DNA of the CDR3: TGTGCCAGCAGAGGGGAAGGGCAGCAAGCTTTCTTT.

This clonotype was seen at least ten times. The V and J genes are TRBV9 and TRBJ1-3, with D maybe TRBD1 (5 bases). Germline CDR1 reads SGDLS; CDR2 reads YYNGEE. V dropped 0 bases and J dropped 0 bases, with 10 bases sitting between them. The CDR3 runs 16 residues. The CDR3 is CASSVGPGGSGNTIYF. The CDR3 DNA sequence: TGTGCCAGCAGCGTAGGGCCGGGGGGCTCTGGAAACACCATATATTTT. Together with reference TRBV9 and TRBJ1-3, the CDR3 gives the full variable domain: DSGVTQTPKHLITATGQRVTLRCSPRSGDLSVYWYQQSLDQGLQFLIQYYNGEERAKGNILERFSAQQFPDLHSELNLSSLELGDSALYFCASSVGPGGSGNTIYFGEGSWLTVV.

This clonotype was seen at least ten times. The chain uses TRBV5-1 and TRBJ1-5; D gene uncertain. CDR3 length: 11 amino acids. Germline V gives CDR1 SGHRS, CDR2 YFSETQ. The CDR3 region is CGGGGNQPQHF. Here the CDR3 DNA reads TGCGGCGGAGGAGGCAATCAGCCCCAGCATTTT.

This sequence joins TRBV9 and TRBJ2-2; 7 bases match TRBD1. Germline CDR1 and CDR2: SGDLS and YYNGEE. The V and J ends lost 4 bases and 4 bases, in that order; junction bases with no gene match: 16. The CDR3 loop spans 18 amino acids. The CDR3 nucleotides are TGTGCCAGCAGCCCGCATCCCGTTGGGACAGAAAGCACCGGGGAGCTGTTTTTT. It translates to CASSPHPVGTESTGELFF.

This clonotype was detected ten times or more. The chain couples TRBV7-6 to TRBJ2-2; possible D gene TRBD1, 6 bases. The CDR3 loop spans 14 amino acids. V was trimmed by 5 bases and J by 1 base, leaving 8 bases between them. CDR1 SGHVS and CDR2 FNYEAQ come from the germline V gene. DNA for the CDR3: TGTGCCAGCAGCGCGACAGGGAACACCGGGGAGCTGTTTTTT. Translation gives CASSATGNTGELFF.

This clonotype was seen many times. J is TRBJ2-7 and V is TRBV7-3; the D is unclear. Germline V gene sequence: CDR1 SGHTA, CDR2 FQGTGA. The CDR3 runs to 15 residues. V lost 5 bases and J 0 bases, leaving 14 bases between the germline ends. CDR3 nucleotides: TGTGCCAGCAGCCAAAGTGGGATTAGCTCCTACGAGCAGTACTTC. The encoded protein is CASSQSGISSYEQYF.

This clonotype was detected many times. J is TRBJ2-5 and V is TRBV28; 14 bases match TRBD2. V was clipped by 5 bases and J by 4 bases; unmatched bases: 6. CDR1 MDHEN and CDR2 SYDVKM come from the germline V gene. This CDR3 has 16 amino acids. The CDR3 region is CASSPMGLAGVETQYF. CDR3 nucleotides: TGTGCCAGCAGTCCTATGGGACTAGCGGGAGTAGAGACCCAGTACTTC. Looking up the rest from reference TRBV28 and TRBJ2-5 gives the full variable domain: DVKVTQSSRYLVKRTGEKVFLECVQDMDHENMFWYRQDPGLGLRLIYFSYDVKMKEKGDIPEGYSVSREKKERFSLILESASTNQTSMYLCASSPMGLAGVETQYFGPGTRLLVL.

There are a few counts of this clonotype. As DNA, the CDR3 is TGCGCCAGCAGCCAACCCGGACAGGGTGCGGGCTACACCTTC. Translation gives CASSQPGQGAGYTF. The chain links TRBV4-1 to TRBJ1-2; 8 bases fit TRBD1. J gave up 8 bases and V 2 bases, and 7 bases lay outside the gene matches. This CDR3 spans 14 amino acids. CDR1 is MGHRA and CDR2 is YSYEKL in the germline V gene.

Points on this clonotype: A junction end diverges from the germline sequence, so it may reflect a read error. This chain connects TRBV5-1 to TRBJ2-5; the D is unclear. CDR1 is SGHRS and CDR2 is YFSETQ in the germline V gene. This CDR3 is built from 11 residues. This CDR3 is CASSQDRTQYF. The CDR3 DNA reads as TGTGCCAGCAGCCAAGACCGGACCCAGTACTTC.